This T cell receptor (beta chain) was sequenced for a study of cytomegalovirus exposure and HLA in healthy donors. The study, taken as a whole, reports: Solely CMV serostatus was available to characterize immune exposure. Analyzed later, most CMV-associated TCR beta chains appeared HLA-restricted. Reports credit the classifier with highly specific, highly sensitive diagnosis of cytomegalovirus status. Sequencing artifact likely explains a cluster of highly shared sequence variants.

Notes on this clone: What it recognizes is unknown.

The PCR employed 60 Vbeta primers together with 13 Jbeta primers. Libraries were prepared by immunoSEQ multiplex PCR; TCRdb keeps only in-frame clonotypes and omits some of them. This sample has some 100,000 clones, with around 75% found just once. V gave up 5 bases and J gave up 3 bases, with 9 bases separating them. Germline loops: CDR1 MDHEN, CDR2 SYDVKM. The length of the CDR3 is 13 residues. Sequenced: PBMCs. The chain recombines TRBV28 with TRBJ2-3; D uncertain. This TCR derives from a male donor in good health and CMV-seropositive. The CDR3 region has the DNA TGTGCCAGCAGTCCCCCCCAGACAGATACGCAGTATTTT. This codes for CASSPPQTDTQYF.